The 12 T cell receptor beta chains presented below share a single source sample, sequenced in a study of CXCR3-negative and CXCR3-positive naive CD8 T cells. The study made its TRB cDNA libraries by 5' RACE, adding UMI labels. TCRdb re-called the 5' RACE reads; one entry per CDR3 protein, DNA not given. This sample's table has some 41,000 distinct CDR3 sequences. Specimen: memory CD8+ T cells from blood. All receptors derive from a human donor in good health. Some clones in this sample may be carry-over from other donors' samples.

The genes are TRBV14 and TRBJ1-1. The CDR3 has 12 amino acids. Germline CDR1 is SGHDN and CDR2 is FVKESK. The CDR3 here is CASSQDAGEAFF.

CDR3 loop: CASSLARGEHYQETQYF. J is TRBJ2-5 and V is TRBV7-7; without DNA, the TCRdb call of TRBD1 cannot be checked. CDR1 SSHAT and CDR2 FNYEAQ come from the germline V gene (reference sequence). CDR3 length equals 17 residues.

The genes are TRBV5-4 and TRBJ2-1. The CDR3 is 13 residues long. Germline CDR1 is SGHNT and CDR2 is YYREEE (reference sequence). This chain's CDR3 is CASSLGAYNEQFF.

The rearrangement links TRBV7-2 to TRBJ2-3; TCRdb lists TRBD1, though no DNA is available to test this call. Germline values: CDR1 SGHTA, CDR2 FQGNSA. This CDR3 region has 17 residues. CDR3 amino acids: CASSLTAGNTRTDTQYF.

The J gene is TRBJ2-1, the V gene TRBV24-1. Germline V lookup: CDR1 KGHDR, CDR2 SFDVKD. The CDR3 loop spans 14 amino acids. CDR3 protein: CATSDSNNFNEQFF.

The chain recombines TRBV20-1 with TRBJ1-1. Germline CDR1 reads DFQATT; CDR2 reads SNEGSKA (reference sequence). This CDR3 spans 14 amino acids. The chain's CDR3 is CSARWGGQDTEAFF.

This sequence joins TRBV20-1 and TRBJ1-2; TCRdb names TRBD1, which stays unverified in the absence of DNA. CDR1 and CDR2 from the germline V gene are DFQATT and SNEGSKA (reference sequence). There are 14 residues in the CDR3. CDR3 amino acids: CSARDGAVVDGYTF.

The chain couples TRBV30 to TRBJ2-1. The CDR3 loop spans 13 amino acids. CDR1 and CDR2 (germline): GTSNPN, SVGIG (reference sequence). The CDR3 reads CAWNAPSYNEQFF.

This chain connects TRBV7-9 to TRBJ2-3; with no DNA, the TCRdb D assignment of TRBD2 cannot be verified. The germline CDR1 and CDR2 sequences are SEHNR and FQNEAQ (reference sequence). This CDR3 has 17 residues. CDR3 sequence: CASSSPPPARGTDTQYF.

This chain uses TRBV20-1 with TRBJ2-7. CDR3 length: 15 amino acids. Per germline, CDR1 DFQATT and CDR2 SNEGSKA (reference sequence). CDR3 sequence: CSARALSAPPYEQYF.

V usage is TRBV3-1 and J usage is TRBJ1-4. The CDR3 spans 14 residues. Germline CDR1 LGHDT, CDR2 YNNKEL (reference sequence). The CDR3 spells CASGSLGSNDNLFF.

V usage is TRBV29-1 and J usage is TRBJ2-5; the TCRdb call, TRBD2, lacks DNA for checking. The CDR3 consists of 17 residues. Germline CDR1 SQVTM, CDR2 ANQGSEA. CDR3: CSVERSVWDSKEETQYF.